This T cell receptor (beta chain) was recorded in a study of blood T cell repertoires in COVID-19. Turning to the study itself: T cells, B-cell-depleted T cells, or PBMCs supplied cDNA or gDNA.

The CDR3 extends over 12 amino acids. The germline gives CDR1 MNHEY, CDR2 SVGAGI. The V gene end was trimmed by 5 bases and the J gene end by 11 bases; junction bases not matched to a gene: 8. In the authors' workflow: Reference gene primer amplification gave estimated nucleated cell counts. Sequenced by immunoSEQ multiplex PCR; TCRdb stores in-frame clones only, minus some. V and J calls and clone size are those listed in that table; D and trimming were worked out from the DNA. The sample lists about 240,000 clones; about 82% were seen once. The specimen was peripheral blood. This chain links TRBV6-5 with TRBJ1-1; 7 bases line up with TRBD1. The origin of this receptor is a man between 45 and 60 years old with COVID-19, enrolled during active disease. Here the CDR3 DNA reads TGTGCCAGCAGTCCGGACAGGATAGGCGCTTTCTTT. Protein sequence: CASSPDRIGAFF.